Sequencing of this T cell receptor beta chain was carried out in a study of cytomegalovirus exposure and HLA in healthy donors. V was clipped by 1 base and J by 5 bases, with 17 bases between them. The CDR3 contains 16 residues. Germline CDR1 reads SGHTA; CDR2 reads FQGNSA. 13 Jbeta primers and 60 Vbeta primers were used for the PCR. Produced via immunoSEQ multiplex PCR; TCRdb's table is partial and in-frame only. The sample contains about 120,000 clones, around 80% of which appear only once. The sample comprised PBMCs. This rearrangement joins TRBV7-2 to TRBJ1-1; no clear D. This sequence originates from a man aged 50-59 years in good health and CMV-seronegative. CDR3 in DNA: TGTGCCAGCAGCTTAGATGGGCCGGTCGGTAGGACTGAAGCTTTCTTT. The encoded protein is CASSLDGPVGRTEAFF.